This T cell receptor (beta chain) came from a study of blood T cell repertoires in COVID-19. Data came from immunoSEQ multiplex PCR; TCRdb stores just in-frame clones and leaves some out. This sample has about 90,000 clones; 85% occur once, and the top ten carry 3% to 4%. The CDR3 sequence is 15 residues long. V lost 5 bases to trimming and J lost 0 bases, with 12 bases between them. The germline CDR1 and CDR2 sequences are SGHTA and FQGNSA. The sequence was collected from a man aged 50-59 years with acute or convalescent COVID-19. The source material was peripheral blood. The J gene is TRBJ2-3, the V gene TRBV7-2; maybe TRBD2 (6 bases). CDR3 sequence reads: CASSIGLLSTDTQYF. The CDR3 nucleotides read TGTGCCAGCAGCATTGGACTATTAAGCACAGATACGCAGTATTTT. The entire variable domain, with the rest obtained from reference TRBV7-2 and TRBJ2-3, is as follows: GAGVSQSPSNKVTEKGKDVELRCDPISGHTALYWYRQSLGQGLEFLIYFQGNSAPDKSGLPSDRFSAERTGGSVSTLTIQRTQQEDSAVYLCASSIGLLSTDTQYFGPGTRLTVL.